Below are 7 T cell receptor beta chains sequenced from a single sample in a study of identical twins. TCRdb ran MiXCR on the 5' RACE reads and lists one entry per CDR3 protein. The sample records under 500,000 distinct CDR3 sequences, 13% to 15% being singletons. The same specimen was also included in a second study, on yellow fever vaccine responses in identical twins.

The sample taken for sequencing was CD4+ T cells sorted from blood. The receptors stem from a woman younger than 35 in good health.

This clonotype has more than one count but fewer than ten. V gene TRBV4-1 combines with J gene TRBJ2-3, with a tentative D call TRBD2 (7 bases). Germline assignment: CDR1 MGHRA and CDR2 YSYEKL. The CDR3 sequence is 16 residues long. Deletions cut 0 bases from V and 5 bases from J, with 15 bases between. The CDR3 loop is CASSQDGGGGRDTQYF. Here the CDR3 DNA reads TGCGCCAGCAGCCAAGATGGAGGGGGGGGGAGAGATACGCAGTATTTT.

The V gene is TRBV5-6, the J gene TRBJ1-1; D is unresolved. Trimming left V 7 bases short and J 5 bases short, with 12 bases between. The V gene's germline CDR1 is SGHDT and CDR2 YYEEEE. The CDR3 runs to 12 residues. The CDR3 is CASLRSGTEAFF. DNA for the CDR3: TGTGCCAGCTTAAGGTCCGGAACTGAAGCTTTCTTT.

The chain employs TRBV29-1 and TRBJ1-2; D is unclear. Germline CDR1 reads SQVTM; CDR2 reads ANQGSEA. V lost 4 bases, J lost 2 bases, and 5 bases lay in between. The CDR3 runs to 11 residues. For the CDR3, the DNA is TGCAGCGTTGGCTCCAACTATGGCTACACCTTC. It translates to CSVGSNYGYTF.

This clonotype appeared many times. The chain links TRBV29-1 to TRBJ2-7, with 10 bases identical to TRBD1. The V gene end was trimmed by 4 bases and the J gene end by 7 bases; junction bases not matched to a gene: 7. CDR3 size: 13 residues. CDR1 is SQVTM and CDR2 is ANQGSEA in the germline V gene. Here the CDR3 reads CSVGGQGPSEQYF. The CDR3 bases are TGCAGCGTTGGGGGACAGGGGCCGAGTGAGCAGTACTTC.

This clonotype was observed at least ten times. The chain has TRBV29-1 and TRBJ2-7; D perhaps matches TRBD1 (6 bases). This CDR3 comprises 15 residues. Deletions cut 1 base from V and 1 base from J, with 14 bases between. From germline, CDR1 is SQVTM and CDR2 ANQGSEA. CDR3 sequence (DNA): TGCAGCGTTGAAGGAGGGGGTAAAGGATCCTACGAGCAGTACTTC. Protein product: CSVEGGGKGSYEQYF.

This clonotype was detected many times. The chain joins TRBV29-1 to TRBJ2-3; 9 bases line up with TRBD2. V dropped 4 bases and J dropped 2; count of bases not matched to a gene: 10. Germline V gene lookup returns CDR1 SQVTM and CDR2 ANQGSEA. The CDR3 runs 16 residues. The CDR3: CSVAGVGTSITDTQYF. CDR3 DNA: TGCAGCGTTGCGGGGGTGGGGACTAGCATCACAGATACGCAGTATTTT.

The sample holds many counts of this clonotype. The genes are TRBV10-2 and TRBJ2-3; D not certain. V lost 3 bases and J lost 6, with 10 bases in between. This CDR3 contains 13 residues. Germline loops: CDR1 WSHSY, CDR2 SAAADI. CDR3 amino acids: CASSERSGDTQYF. The CDR3, as DNA: TGCGCCAGCAGTGAACGATCTGGGGATACGCAGTATTTT.